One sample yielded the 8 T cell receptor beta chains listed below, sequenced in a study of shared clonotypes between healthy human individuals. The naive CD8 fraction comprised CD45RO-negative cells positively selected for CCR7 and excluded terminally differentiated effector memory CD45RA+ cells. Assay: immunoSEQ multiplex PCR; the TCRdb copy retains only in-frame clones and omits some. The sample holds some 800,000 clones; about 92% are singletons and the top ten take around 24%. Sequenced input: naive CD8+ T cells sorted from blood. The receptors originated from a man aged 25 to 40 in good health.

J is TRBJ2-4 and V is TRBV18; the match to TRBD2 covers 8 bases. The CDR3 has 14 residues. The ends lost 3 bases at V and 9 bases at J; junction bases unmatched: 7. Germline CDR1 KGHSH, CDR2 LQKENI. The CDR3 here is CASSPSGGFGIQYF. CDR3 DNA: TGTGCCAGCTCACCCTCGGGGGGGTTCGGCATTCAGTACTTC. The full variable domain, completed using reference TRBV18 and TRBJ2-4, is NAGVMQNPRHLVRRRGQEARLRCSPMKGHSHVYWYRQLPEEGLKFMVYLQKENIIDESGMPKERFSAEFPKEGPSILRIQQVVRGDSAAYFCASSPSGGFGIQYFGAGTRLSVL.

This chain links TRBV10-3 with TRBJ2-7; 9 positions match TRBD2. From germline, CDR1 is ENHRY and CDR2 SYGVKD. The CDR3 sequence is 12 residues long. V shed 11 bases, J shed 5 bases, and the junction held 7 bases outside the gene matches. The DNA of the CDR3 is TGTGCCGTGACGGGACTAGCCGACGAGCAGTACTTC. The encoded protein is CAVTGLADEQYF.

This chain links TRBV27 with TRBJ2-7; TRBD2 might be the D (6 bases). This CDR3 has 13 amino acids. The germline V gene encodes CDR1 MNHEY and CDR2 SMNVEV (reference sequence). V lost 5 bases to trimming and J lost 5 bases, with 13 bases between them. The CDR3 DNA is TGTGCCAGCAGTACCGTGACTAGGCACGAGCAGTACTTC. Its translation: CASSTVTRHEQYF.

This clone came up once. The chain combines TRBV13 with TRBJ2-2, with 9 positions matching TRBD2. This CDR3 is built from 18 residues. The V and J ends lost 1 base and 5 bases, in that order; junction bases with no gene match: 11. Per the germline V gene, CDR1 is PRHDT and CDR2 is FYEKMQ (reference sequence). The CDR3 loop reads CASSLEGLATGGTGELFF. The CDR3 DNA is TGTGCCAGCAGCTTAGAGGGACTAGCAACCGGGGGGACCGGGGAGCTGTTTTTT.

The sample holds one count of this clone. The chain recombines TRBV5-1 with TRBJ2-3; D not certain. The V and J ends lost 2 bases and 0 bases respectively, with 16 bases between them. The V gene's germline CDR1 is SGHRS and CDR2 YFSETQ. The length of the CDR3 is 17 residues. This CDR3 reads CASSLSQSGPSTDTQYF. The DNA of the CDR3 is TGCGCCAGCAGCTTAAGTCAGTCTGGTCCTAGCACAGATACGCAGTATTTT.

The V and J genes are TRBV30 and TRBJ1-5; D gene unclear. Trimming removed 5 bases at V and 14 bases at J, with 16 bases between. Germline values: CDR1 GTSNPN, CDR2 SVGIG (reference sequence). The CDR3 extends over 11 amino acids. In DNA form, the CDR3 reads TGTGCCTGGGGAGTAAGCGGTCCAGAGCATTTT. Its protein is CAWGVSGPEHF. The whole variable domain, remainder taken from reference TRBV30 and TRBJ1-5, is SQTIHQWPATLVQPVGSPLSLECTVEGTSNPNLYWYRQAAGRGLQLLFYSVGIGQISSEVPQNLSASRPQDRQFILSSKKLLLSDSGFYLCAWGVSGPEHFGDGTRLSIL.

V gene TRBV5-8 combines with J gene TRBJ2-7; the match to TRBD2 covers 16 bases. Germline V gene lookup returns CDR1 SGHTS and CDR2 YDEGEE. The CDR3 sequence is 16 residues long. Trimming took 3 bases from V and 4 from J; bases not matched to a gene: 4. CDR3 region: CASSWGTSGREYEQYF. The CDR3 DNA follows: TGTGCCAGCAGCTGGGGGACTAGCGGGAGGGAATACGAGCAGTACTTC.

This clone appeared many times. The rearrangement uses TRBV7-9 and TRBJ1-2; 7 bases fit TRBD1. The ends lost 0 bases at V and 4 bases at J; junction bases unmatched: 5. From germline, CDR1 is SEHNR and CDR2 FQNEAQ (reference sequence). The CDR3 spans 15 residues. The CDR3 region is CASSLARQGFYGYTF. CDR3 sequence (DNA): TGTGCCAGCAGCTTAGCCCGACAGGGATTCTATGGCTACACCTTC.